Below, 30 T cell receptor beta chains from the same sample are listed, as sequenced in a study of blood T cell repertoires in COVID-19. The method was immunoSEQ multiplex PCR; TCRdb's version includes in-frame clones alone and lacks a portion of them. The sample holds around 100,000 clones, 85% to 90% seen once. The sample was peripheral blood. The receptors were gathered from a human donor in a cohort sampled during active COVID-19.

The rearrangement joins TRBV12-3 or TRBV12-4 to TRBJ2-7, with D perhaps TRBD1 (6 bases). The CDR3 length is 12 residues. V was pared by 11 bases and J by 6 bases, with 17 bases between. CDR3 sequence (DNA): TGTGCCGGGGCCAAGGACAGCGGCGAGCAGTACTTC. This encodes CAGAKDSGEQYF.

The chain is built from TRBV24-1 and TRBJ1-2, with a tentative D call TRBD1 (6 bases). Trimming shortened V by 5 bases and J by 4 bases, and 13 bases separated the two germline ends. Germline values: CDR1 KGHDR, CDR2 SFDVKD. The CDR3 loop spans 14 amino acids. The CDR3 DNA reads as TGTGCCACCAGTGCCTCGACAGGAGCCTATGGCTACACCTTC. It yields the protein CATSASTGAYGYTF.

The gene calls are TRBV12-3 or TRBV12-4 and TRBJ1-2, with D maybe TRBD1 (6 bases). V gave up 1 base and J gave up 5 bases, with 8 bases separating them. This CDR3 is 13 amino acids long. DNA of the CDR3: TGTGCCAGCAGTTTAGGCAGGGGATATGGCTACACCTTC. Its translation: CASSLGRGYGYTF.

The chain couples TRBV27 to TRBJ1-2; D unresolved. Trimming removed 3 bases from V and 7 bases from J, with 12 bases in between. CDR1 is MNHEY and CDR2 is SMNVEV in the germline V gene (reference sequence). This CDR3 is built from 13 residues. CDR3 sequence reads: CASSFTVTSGYTF. DNA for the CDR3: TGTGCCAGCAGTTTTACAGTTACAAGTGGCTACACCTTC.

The CDR3 region is CSAEAGSRDEQYF. The CDR3 DNA follows: TGCAGCGCTGAGGCCGGGTCCCGAGACGAGCAGTACTTC. This chain links TRBV29-1 with TRBJ2-7; D remains ambiguous. This CDR3 has 13 residues. Trimming took 7 bases from V and 5 from J, leaving 18 bases between them. Germline loops: CDR1 SQVTM, CDR2 ANQGSEA.

This rearrangement joins TRBV19 to TRBJ2-5; the match to TRBD2 covers 12 bases. The germline gives CDR1 LNHDA, CDR2 SQIVND (reference sequence). The CDR3 runs 14 residues. The V segment lost 4 bases and the J segment 5 bases; nucleotides outside the gene matches: 2. The CDR3 coding sequence is TGTGCCAGTAGTACGACTAGCGGGGGCGAGACCCAGTACTTC. Protein: CASSTTSGGETQYF.

The chain has TRBV19 and TRBJ2-2; D remains ambiguous. Per the germline V gene, CDR1 is LNHDA and CDR2 is SQIVND (reference sequence). Trimming took 8 bases from V and 1 from J, leaving 5 bases between them. This CDR3 is built from 12 residues. In DNA form, the CDR3 reads TGTGCCAGTTCTAAGAACACCGGGGAGCTGTTTTTT. Residues: CASSKNTGELFF.

The CDR3 region is CASISTGLGTEAFF. CDR3 DNA: TGTGCCAGCATCTCAACAGGGCTGGGGACTGAAGCTTTCTTT. This rearrangement joins TRBV6-5 to TRBJ1-1; possibly TRBD1 for D (6 bases). The CDR3 contains 14 residues. Germline values: CDR1 MNHEY, CDR2 SVGAGI. The V end lost 7 bases, the J end lost 5 bases, and 17 bases lay between the germline ends.

V and J are TRBV10-3 and TRBJ1-2, with D perhaps matching TRBD1 (6 bases). The CDR3 contains 16 residues. The germline CDR1 and CDR2 sequences are ENHRY and SYGVKD. The germline V and J ends were trimmed by 3 bases and 4 bases, with 18 bases remaining between them. In DNA form, the CDR3 reads TGTGCCATCAGTGAAGGACAGACCGGTGGTGGCTATGGCTACACCTTC. It encodes CAISEGQTGGGYGYTF.

This clone was counted only a few times. This chain connects TRBV3-1 (or the pseudogene TRBV3-2) to TRBJ1-2, with D possibly TRBD1 on 6 matching bases. The CDR3 sequence is 16 residues long. The germline gives CDR1 LGHDT, CDR2 YNNKEL (reference sequence). Trimming left V 1 base short and J 8 bases short, with 20 bases between. Here the CDR3 reads CASSQGTGRGLRGYTF. CDR3 DNA: TGTGCCAGCAGCCAAGGCACAGGGAGGGGGTTGCGGGGCTACACCTTC.

This chain uses TRBV7-2 with TRBJ1-4; D not resolved. The CDR3 sequence is 14 residues long. The germline gives CDR1 SGHTA, CDR2 FQGNSA. The ends were cut back, 5 bases at V and 7 bases at J, with 14 bases in the middle. CDR3 bases: TGTGCCAGCAGCCCCACGAGCGGGGTTGAAAAACTGTTTTTT. It codes for CASSPTSGVEKLFF.

This clone has only one observation. The chain combines TRBV5-6 with TRBJ2-5, with a tentative D call TRBD1 (7 bases). Germline loops: CDR1 SGHDT, CDR2 YYEEEE. With 1 base removed from V and 3 bases from J, the gap between germline ends came to 16 bases. The CDR3 spans 16 residues. CDR3 nucleotides: TGTGCCAGCAGCTTGTGGGGGGCAGGGGGGAAAGAGACCCAGTACTTC. It encodes CASSLWGAGGKETQYF.

This clone was observed a handful of times. J is TRBJ2-7 and V is TRBV29-1, with a possible D match to TRBD2 (7 bases). The CDR3 loop spans 15 amino acids. The germline V gene encodes CDR1 SQVTM and CDR2 ANQGSEA. V lost 6 bases and J lost 1, with 19 bases in between. Here the CDR3 reads CSVLGGGRRSYEQYF. CDR3 DNA sequence: TGCAGCGTCCTCGGGGGCGGGAGACGTTCCTACGAGCAGTACTTC.

The sample holds one count of this clone. V gene TRBV19 combines with J gene TRBJ1-5, with TRBD1 identical over 8 bases. This CDR3 has 17 amino acids. The trim removed 7 bases at V and 0 bases at J, leaving 11 bases unmatched. The germline gives CDR1 LNHDA, CDR2 SQIVND (reference sequence). In DNA form, the CDR3 reads TGTGCCAGTAAAACCACCGCCAGGGGGCATAGCAATCAGCCCCAGCATTTT. Translated: CASKTTARGHSNQPQHF.

The chain couples TRBV10-3 to TRBJ2-1; 9 bases align to TRBD2. From germline, CDR1 is ENHRY and CDR2 SYGVKD. With 5 bases clipped from V and 15 bases from J, the junction kept 8 bases outside the gene matches. The CDR3 length is 12 residues. DNA for the CDR3: TGTGCCATCAGTTGGAGCGGGGGGCTAATGTTCTTC. Translated: CAISWSGGLMFF.

In regard to this clone: This sample includes further DNA sequences coding for the same CDR3. This sequence joins TRBV30 and TRBJ2-7; D gene ambiguous. Trimming pared 0 bases from V and 4 bases from J, leaving 4 bases between. The CDR3 totals 11 residues. Germline CDR1 reads GTSNPN; CDR2 reads SVGIG (reference sequence). The CDR3: CAWSVSYEQYF. CDR3 coding DNA: TGTGCCTGGAGTGTTAGTTACGAGCAGTACTTC.

V is TRBV5-4 and J is TRBJ1-2; TRBD1 agrees at 11 bases. With 2 bases clipped from V and 7 bases from J, the junction kept 4 bases outside the gene matches. CDR1 is SGHNT and CDR2 is YYREEE in the germline V gene (reference sequence). The CDR3 runs 14 residues. The chain's CDR3 is CASSLRTGGFGYTF. CDR3 in DNA: TGTGCCAGCAGCTTAAGGACAGGGGGCTTTGGCTACACCTTC.

This clone was counted once. The chain joins TRBV25-1 to TRBJ2-1, with 8 bases lining up with TRBD1. The V and J ends lost 3 bases and 2 bases, in that order; junction bases with no gene match: 3. This CDR3 has 15 residues. CDR1 MGHDK and CDR2 SYGVNS come from the germline V gene. The CDR3 coding sequence is TGTGCCAGCAGTGAGACAGGGGTCACCTACAATGAGCAGTTCTTC. Translation gives CASSETGVTYNEQFF.

The chain recombines TRBV25-1 with TRBJ2-1, with TRBD2 matching over 8 bases. The CDR3 is 16 residues long. Losses at the gene ends were 3 bases for V and 4 bases for J; bases not matched to a gene: 8. From germline, CDR1 is MGHDK and CDR2 SYGVNS. The CDR3 DNA reads as TGTGCCAGCAGTGATCCGAGCGGGAGTAGGTACAATGAGCAGTTCTTC. Translated, it gives CASSDPSGSRYNEQFF.

J is TRBJ1-1 and V is TRBV18; 7 bases match TRBD1. This CDR3 is built from 15 residues. CDR1 is KGHSH, CDR2 LQKENI, per germline. V dropped 0 bases and J dropped 2; count of bases not matched to a gene: 3. This chain's CDR3 is CASSPPRDSNTEAFF. CDR3 sequence (DNA): TGTGCCAGCTCACCACCGCGGGACAGTAACACTGAAGCTTTCTTT.

CDR3 sequence reads: CASSRMTSTGELFF. For the CDR3, the DNA is TGTGCCAGTAGTCGGATGACATCCACCGGGGAGCTGTTTTTT. The V and J genes are TRBV19 and TRBJ2-2; D ambiguous. Germline V CDR1 and CDR2: LNHDA, SQIVND (reference sequence). The CDR3 extends over 14 amino acids. V lost 5 bases and J 4 bases, leaving 11 bases between the germline ends.

The CDR3 region is CAWEKEGLRSYEQYF. The CDR3, as DNA: TGTGCCTGGGAAAAGGAGGGTCTCAGAAGCTACGAGCAGTACTTC. The chain uses TRBV30 and TRBJ2-7; D is perhaps TRBD2 (6 bases). Germline CDR1 is GTSNPN and CDR2 is SVGIG (reference sequence). Trimming cost V 5 bases and J 3 bases, with 20 bases left between them. The CDR3 consists of 15 residues.

The rearrangement uses TRBV6-6 and TRBJ1-2; perhaps TRBD1 as D (6 bases). Trimming cost V 5 bases and J 0 bases, with 10 bases left between them. Germline V gives CDR1 MNHNY, CDR2 SVGAGI (reference sequence). The CDR3 runs to 14 residues. The CDR3 DNA reads as TGTGCCAGCAGTGCCGGGACAACTAACTATGGCTACACCTTC. This encodes CASSAGTTNYGYTF.

The chain combines TRBV2 with TRBJ2-5; maybe TRBD1 (6 bases). CDR3 length: 11 residues. The germline CDR1 and CDR2 sequences are SNHLY and FYNNEI. V lost 7 bases and J lost 3, with 6 bases in between. The CDR3 DNA is TGTGCCAGCAACAGGGAAGAGACCCAGTACTTC. Amino acid sequence: CASNREETQYF.

About this clone itself: The sample contains more than one DNA sequence encoding this CDR3. The DNA of the CDR3 is TGTGCCTTGGGCCTGAATGAGCAGTTCTTC. It yields the protein CALGLNEQFF. This rearrangement joins TRBV30 to TRBJ2-1; D unclear. The CDR3 loop spans 10 amino acids. With 7 bases removed from V and 7 bases from J, the gap between germline ends came to 8 bases. Germline V gives CDR1 GTSNPN, CDR2 SVGIG (reference sequence).

This clone was recorded only once. This sequence joins TRBV30 and TRBJ2-2; D remains unclear. The ends were cut back, 2 bases at V and 6 bases at J, with 7 bases in the middle. This CDR3 contains 12 residues. Germline lookup yields CDR1 GTSNPN and CDR2 SVGIG (reference sequence). CDR3 DNA sequence: TGTGCCTGGAGTCAACGGGCCGGGGAGCTGTTTTTT. Protein sequence: CAWSQRAGELFF.

This clone is a singleton in its sample. The gene calls are TRBV6-2 or TRBV6-3 and TRBJ2-5, with TRBD2 matching over 10 bases. The V gene's germline CDR1 is MNHEY and CDR2 SVGEGT. The CDR3 loop spans 17 amino acids. V was pared by 0 bases and J by 3 bases, with 7 bases of the junction left unmatched. CDR3 residues: CASSYSASGGLEETQYF. Written as DNA, the CDR3 is TGTGCCAGCAGTTACTCGGCTAGCGGGGGTTTAGAAGAGACCCAGTACTTC.

J is TRBJ1-3 and V is TRBV19; D is undetermined. Germline CDR1 is LNHDA and CDR2 is SQIVND (reference sequence). Trimming stripped 3 bases from V and 4 bases from J, with 4 bases between. The CDR3 is 12 residues long. CDR3 bases: TGTGCCAGTAGTATGTCAGGAAACACCATATATTTT. Protein sequence: CASSMSGNTIYF.

The chain couples TRBV5-1 to TRBJ1-3; no clear D gene. The ends were cut back, 5 bases at V and 3 bases at J, with 6 bases in the middle. This CDR3 has 12 amino acids. Per the germline V gene, CDR1 is SGHRS and CDR2 is YFSETQ. The CDR3 protein is CASRADGNTIYF. CDR3 in DNA: TGCGCCAGCAGGGCGGATGGAAACACCATATATTTT.

CDR3 loop: CASSLAGVGPDTQYF. The DNA for the CDR3 is TGTGCCAGCAGCTTAGCGGGAGTAGGCCCAGATACGCAGTATTTT. The genes are TRBV7-2 and TRBJ2-3, with TRBD2 as a possible D gene (5 bases). V was cut by 0 bases and J by 4 bases, with 11 bases left in between. The germline CDR1 and CDR2 sequences are SGHTA and FQGNSA. The CDR3 runs 15 residues.